These T cell receptor beta chains were read from a single sample in a study of blood T cell repertoires in COVID-19. Repertoires were generated with immunoSEQ multiplex PCR, while TCRdb's copy carries only in-frame clones and drops some. The data show around 63,000 clones, 75% to 90% seen once. Source material: peripheral blood. These TCRs come from a woman in her sixties with COVID-19, enrolled during active disease. CDR3s include the opening cysteine and the closing phenylalanine or tryptophan. A D gene is named only where the DNA matches it firmly. Clone size is stated in some rows and not others, as once, few, many or a class when expanded.

cdr3_nt: TGCGCCAGCAGCTTGGGTGCCACGCACGGTGGCTACACCTTC
cdr3_aa: CASSLGATHGGYTF
j_call: TRBJ1-2
v_call: TRBV5-1
d_call: NA
clone_size: NA

cdr3_nt: TGCGCCAGCAGCTCAGGGGCTACTAATGAAAAACTGTTTTTT
cdr3_aa: CASSSGATNEKLFF
j_call: TRBJ1-4
v_call: TRBV5-1
d_call: NA
clone_size: NA

cdr3_nt: TGTGCCAGCAGTTTGATGACTAGCGGTTACCAAGAGACCCAGTACTTC
cdr3_aa: CASSLMTSGYQETQYF
j_call: TRBJ2-5
v_call: TRBV27
d_call: TRBD2
clone_size: NA

cdr3_nt: TGTGCCAGTGGGGACTTGCGCTCTGGAAACACCATATATTTT
cdr3_aa: CASGDLRSGNTIYF
j_call: TRBJ1-3
v_call: TRBV19
d_call: NA
clone_size: once

cdr3_nt: TGTGCCAGCAGCCAAAACGGACAGGGGCTACAGCCCCAGCATTTT
cdr3_aa: CASSQNGQGLQPQHF
j_call: TRBJ1-5
v_call: TRBV7-2
d_call: TRBD1
clone_size: NA

cdr3_nt: TGTGCCAGTAGTGAGCATATAATCACTGAAGCTTTCTTT
cdr3_aa: CASSEHIITEAFF
j_call: TRBJ1-1
v_call: TRBV19
d_call: NA
clone_size: NA

cdr3_nt: TGTGCCAGCAGCCCGGGGGGGCATAGTCAGCCCCAGCATTTT
cdr3_aa: CASSPGGHSQPQHF
j_call: TRBJ1-5
v_call: TRBV7-2
d_call: NA
clone_size: NA

cdr3_nt: TGTGCTAGCAGCTTATCCCTGGAGGGCCGGCAGTTCTTC
cdr3_aa: CASSLSLEGRQFF
j_call: TRBJ2-1
v_call: TRBV7-7
d_call: NA
clone_size: NA

cdr3_nt: TGTGCCAGCAGTTTATTACTATATCCCCCAGTTGACGAGCAGTACTTC
cdr3_aa: CASSLLLYPPVDEQYF
j_call: TRBJ2-7
v_call: TRBV27
d_call: NA
clone_size: NA

cdr3_nt: TGTGCCAGTAGTCGGACAGGAAGGGTCGACGAGCAGTACTTC
cdr3_aa: CASSRTGRVDEQYF
j_call: TRBJ2-7
v_call: TRBV19
d_call: TRBD1
clone_size: NA

cdr3_nt: TGTGCCAGCAGTTACTCGGCAGGGCGAGCTAACTATGGCTACACCTTC
cdr3_aa: CASSYSAGRANYGYTF
j_call: TRBJ1-2
v_call: TRBV6-5
d_call: NA
clone_size: NA

cdr3_nt: TGTGCCAGCAGCCCCCCTATAGCGGGAGGTATTACCGAGACCCAGTACTTC
cdr3_aa: CASSPPIAGGITETQYF
j_call: TRBJ2-5
v_call: TRBV3-1/TRBV3-2
d_call: TRBD2
clone_size: NA

cdr3_nt: TGTGCCAGCAGCGATCTACAGGGAGAAAAACTGTTTTTT
cdr3_aa: CASSDLQGEKLFF
j_call: TRBJ1-4
v_call: TRBV9
d_call: NA
clone_size: NA

cdr3_nt: TGTGCCAGCGCTCGACTAGCGACGCAAGAGACCCAGTACTTC
cdr3_aa: CASARLATQETQYF
j_call: TRBJ2-5
v_call: TRBV4-2
d_call: TRBD2
clone_size: NA

cdr3_nt: TGTGCCATCAGTGGACGTCGACTAGCGGTCTACAATGAGCAGTTCTTC
cdr3_aa: CAISGRRLAVYNEQFF
j_call: TRBJ2-1
v_call: TRBV10-3
d_call: TRBD2
clone_size: NA

cdr3_nt: TGCGCCAGCAGCCAAGATGTCCGGAGAAGTAGTGGCTACACCTTC
cdr3_aa: CASSQDVRRSSGYTF
j_call: TRBJ1-2
v_call: TRBV4-3
d_call: NA
clone_size: once

cdr3_nt: TGTGCCAGCAGTTTATGGGGCAGGAACAATGAGCAGTTCTTC
cdr3_aa: CASSLWGRNNEQFF
j_call: TRBJ2-1
v_call: TRBV28
d_call: NA
clone_size: NA

cdr3_nt: TGCGCCAGCAGAACCTACGGTACGGGGAACACCGGGGAGCTGTTTTTT
cdr3_aa: CASRTYGTGNTGELFF
j_call: TRBJ2-2
v_call: TRBV4-1
d_call: NA
clone_size: NA

cdr3_nt: TGCGCCAGCAGCCCTTCCGCGGTGAACACTGAAGCTTTCTTT
cdr3_aa: CASSPSAVNTEAFF
j_call: TRBJ1-1
v_call: TRBV10-1
d_call: NA
clone_size: NA

cdr3_nt: TGTGCCAGCAGTGACTCACTAGCGGGAGCCGGGGAGCTGTTTTTT
cdr3_aa: CASSDSLAGAGELFF
j_call: TRBJ2-2
v_call: TRBV6-4
d_call: TRBD2
clone_size: NA

cdr3_nt: TGTGCCAGCACCCCTGGGTCGGGGAGGAACTATGGCTACACCTTC
cdr3_aa: CASTPGSGRNYGYTF
j_call: TRBJ1-2
v_call: TRBV27
d_call: NA
clone_size: NA

cdr3_nt: TGTGCTAGTGGGTGGGACAGCCTCGAGGCTTTCTTT
cdr3_aa: CASGWDSLEAFF
j_call: TRBJ1-1
v_call: TRBV12-5
d_call: TRBD1
clone_size: NA

cdr3_nt: TGTGCCTACACACCTCTTACAGGGGGGGGCACCGGGGAGCTGTTTTTT
cdr3_aa: CAYTPLTGGGTGELFF
j_call: TRBJ2-2
v_call: TRBV30
d_call: NA
clone_size: NA

cdr3_nt: TGCAGCGGGTGGAGGGGACCTCTTTCAGATACGCAGTATTTT
cdr3_aa: CSGWRGPLSDTQYF
j_call: TRBJ2-3
v_call: TRBV29-1
d_call: NA
clone_size: NA

cdr3_nt: TGTGCCAGCAGCTTGGTTATCCAAGAGACCCAGTACTTC
cdr3_aa: CASSLVIQETQYF
j_call: TRBJ2-5
v_call: TRBV5-5
d_call: NA
clone_size: NA

cdr3_nt: TGTGCCAGCAGTTACCGTGGACAGGGGTACAATCAGCCCCAGCATTTT
cdr3_aa: CASSYRGQGYNQPQHF
j_call: TRBJ1-5
v_call: TRBV6-6
d_call: TRBD1
clone_size: NA

cdr3_nt: TGTGCCTGGAGGGGTGACACGCCAAGTCAGCCCCAGCATTTT
cdr3_aa: CAWRGDTPSQPQHF
j_call: TRBJ1-5
v_call: TRBV30
d_call: NA
clone_size: NA

cdr3_nt: TGTGCCAGCAGCCCAGGGTTTGACACTGAAGCTTTCTTT
cdr3_aa: CASSPGFDTEAFF
j_call: TRBJ1-1
v_call: TRBV7-8
d_call: NA
clone_size: NA

cdr3_nt: TGTGCCAGCAGCGTAGACGGGGGAGGTAACTACAATGAGCAGTTCTTC
cdr3_aa: CASSVDGGGNYNEQFF
j_call: TRBJ2-1
v_call: TRBV9
d_call: NA
clone_size: NA